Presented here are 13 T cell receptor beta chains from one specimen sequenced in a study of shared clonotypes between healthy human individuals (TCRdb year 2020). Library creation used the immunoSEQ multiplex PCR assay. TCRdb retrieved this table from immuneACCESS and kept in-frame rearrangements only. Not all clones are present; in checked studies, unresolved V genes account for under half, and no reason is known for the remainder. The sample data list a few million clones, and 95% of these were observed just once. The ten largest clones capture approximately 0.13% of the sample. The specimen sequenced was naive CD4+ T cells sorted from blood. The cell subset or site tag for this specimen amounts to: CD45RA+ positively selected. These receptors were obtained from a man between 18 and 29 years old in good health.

CDR3 bases: TGTGCCAGCAGTTTATCACAGACCGGGGAGCTGTTTTTT. Translating gives CASSLSQTGELFF. V usage is TRBV27 and J usage is TRBJ2-2, with D unclear. Per the germline V gene, CDR1 is MNHEY and CDR2 is SMNVEV (reference sequence). The CDR3 covers 13 residues. The germline V and J ends were trimmed by 0 bases and 5 bases, with 4 bases remaining between them.

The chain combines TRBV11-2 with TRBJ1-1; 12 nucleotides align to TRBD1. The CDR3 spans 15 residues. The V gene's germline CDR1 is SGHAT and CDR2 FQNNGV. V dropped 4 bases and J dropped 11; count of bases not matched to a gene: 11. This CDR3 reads CASSSLGQGAAGAFF. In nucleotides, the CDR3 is TGTGCCAGCAGCTCCTTGGGACAGGGGGCGGCAGGGGCTTTCTTT.

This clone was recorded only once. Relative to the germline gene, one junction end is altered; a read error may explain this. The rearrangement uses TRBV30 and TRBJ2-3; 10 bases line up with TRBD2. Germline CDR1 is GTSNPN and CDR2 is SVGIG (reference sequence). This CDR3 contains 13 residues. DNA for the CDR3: TGTGCCTTGAGTCTAGCGGGAGCAGATACGCAGTATTTT. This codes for CALSLAGADTQYF.

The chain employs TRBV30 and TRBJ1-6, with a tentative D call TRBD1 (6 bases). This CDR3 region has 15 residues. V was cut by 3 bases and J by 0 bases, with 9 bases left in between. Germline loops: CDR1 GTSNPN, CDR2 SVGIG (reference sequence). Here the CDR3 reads CAWRQGGSYNSPLHF. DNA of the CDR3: TGTGCCTGGAGACAGGGCGGCTCCTATAATTCACCCCTCCACTTT.

In DNA, the CDR3 is TGCGCCAGCAGCCTTGAGGGGACCTCCTACGAGCAGTACTTC. Translating gives CASSLEGTSYEQYF. The rearrangement joins TRBV4-1 to TRBJ2-7; the D call may be TRBD1 or TRBD2 (5 bases each). This CDR3 region has 14 residues. V lost 4 bases and J lost 0, with 10 bases in between. CDR1 is MGHRA and CDR2 is YSYEKL in the germline V gene.

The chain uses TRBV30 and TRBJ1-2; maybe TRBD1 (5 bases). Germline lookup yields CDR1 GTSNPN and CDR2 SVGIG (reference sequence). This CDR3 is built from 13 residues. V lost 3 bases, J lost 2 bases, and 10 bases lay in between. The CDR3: CAWRGLKNYGYTF. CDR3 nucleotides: TGTGCCTGGAGGGGACTGAAGAACTATGGCTACACCTTC.

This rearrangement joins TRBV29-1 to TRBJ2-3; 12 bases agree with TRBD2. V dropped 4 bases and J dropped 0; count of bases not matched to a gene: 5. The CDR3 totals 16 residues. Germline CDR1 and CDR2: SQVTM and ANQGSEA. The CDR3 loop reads CSVGGLAGTSTDTQYF. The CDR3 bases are TGCAGCGTTGGCGGACTAGCGGGAACTAGCACAGATACGCAGTATTTT.

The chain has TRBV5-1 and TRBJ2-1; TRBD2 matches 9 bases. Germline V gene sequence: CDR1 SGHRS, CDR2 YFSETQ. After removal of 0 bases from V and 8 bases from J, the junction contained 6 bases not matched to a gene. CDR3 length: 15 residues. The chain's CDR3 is CASSLGGLASDEQFF. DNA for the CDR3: TGCGCCAGCAGCTTGGGAGGACTAGCGAGCGATGAGCAGTTCTTC.

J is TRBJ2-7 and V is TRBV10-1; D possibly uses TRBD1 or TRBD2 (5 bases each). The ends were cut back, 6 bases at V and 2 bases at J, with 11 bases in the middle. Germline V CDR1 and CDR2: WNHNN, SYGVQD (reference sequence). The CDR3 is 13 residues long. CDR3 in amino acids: CASRRDGAYEQYF. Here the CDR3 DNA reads TGCGCCAGCAGACGGGACGGCGCCTACGAGCAGTACTTC.

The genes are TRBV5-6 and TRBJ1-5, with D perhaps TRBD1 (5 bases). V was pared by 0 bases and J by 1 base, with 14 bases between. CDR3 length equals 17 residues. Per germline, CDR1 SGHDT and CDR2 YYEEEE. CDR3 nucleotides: TGTGCCAGCAGCTTGGCTAGGTTGCGGGGGAGCAATCAGCCCCAGCATTTT. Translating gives CASSLARLRGSNQPQHF.

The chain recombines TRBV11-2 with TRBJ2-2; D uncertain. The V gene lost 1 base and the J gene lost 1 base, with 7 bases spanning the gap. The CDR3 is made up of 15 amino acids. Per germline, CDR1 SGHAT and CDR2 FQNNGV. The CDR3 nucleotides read TGTGCCAGCAGCTTAGCGACACTGAACACCGGGGAGCTGTTTTTT. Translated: CASSLATLNTGELFF.

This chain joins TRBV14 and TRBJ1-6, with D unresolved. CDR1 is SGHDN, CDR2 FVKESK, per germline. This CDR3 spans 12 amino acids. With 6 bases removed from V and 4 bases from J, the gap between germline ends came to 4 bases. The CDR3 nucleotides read TGTGCCAGCAGGGCTTATAATTCACCCCTCCACTTT. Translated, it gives CASRAYNSPLHF. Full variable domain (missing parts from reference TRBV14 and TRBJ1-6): EAGVTQFPSHSVIEKGQTVTLRCDPISGHDNLYWYRRVMGKEIKFLLHFVKESKQDESGMPNNRFLAERTGGTYSTLKVQPAELEDSGVYFCASRAYNSPLHFGNGTRLTVT.

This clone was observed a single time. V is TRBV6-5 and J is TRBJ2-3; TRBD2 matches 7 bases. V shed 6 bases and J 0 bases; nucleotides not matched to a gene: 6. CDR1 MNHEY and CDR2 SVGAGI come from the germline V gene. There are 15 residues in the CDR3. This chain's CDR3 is CASRNAGVSTDTQYF. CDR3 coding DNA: TGTGCCAGCAGGAACGCGGGGGTTAGCACAGATACGCAGTATTTT.